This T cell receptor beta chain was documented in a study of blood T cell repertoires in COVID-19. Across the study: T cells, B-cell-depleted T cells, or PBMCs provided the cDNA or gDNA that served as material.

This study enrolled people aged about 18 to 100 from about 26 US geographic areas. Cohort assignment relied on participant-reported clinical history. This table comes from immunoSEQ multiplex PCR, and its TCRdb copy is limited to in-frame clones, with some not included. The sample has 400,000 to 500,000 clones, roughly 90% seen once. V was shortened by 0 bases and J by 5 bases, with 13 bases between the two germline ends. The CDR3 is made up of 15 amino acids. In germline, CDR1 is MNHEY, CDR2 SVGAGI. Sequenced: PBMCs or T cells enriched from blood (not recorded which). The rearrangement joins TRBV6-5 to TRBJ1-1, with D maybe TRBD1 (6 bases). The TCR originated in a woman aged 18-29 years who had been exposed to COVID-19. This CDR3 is CASSYSRGVQTEAFF. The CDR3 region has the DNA TGTGCCAGCAGTTACTCCAGGGGCGTTCAGACTGAAGCTTTCTTT.